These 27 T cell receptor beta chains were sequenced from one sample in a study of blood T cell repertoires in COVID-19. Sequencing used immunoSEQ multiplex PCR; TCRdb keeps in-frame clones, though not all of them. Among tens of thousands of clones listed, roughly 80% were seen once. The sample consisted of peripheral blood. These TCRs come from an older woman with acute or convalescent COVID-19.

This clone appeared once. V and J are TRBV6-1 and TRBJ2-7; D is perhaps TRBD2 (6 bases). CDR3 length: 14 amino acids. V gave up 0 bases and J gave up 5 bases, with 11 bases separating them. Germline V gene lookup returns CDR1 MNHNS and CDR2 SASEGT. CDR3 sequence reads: CASSEALGGDEQYF. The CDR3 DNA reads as TGTGCCAGCAGTGAAGCCCTGGGGGGTGACGAGCAGTACTTC.

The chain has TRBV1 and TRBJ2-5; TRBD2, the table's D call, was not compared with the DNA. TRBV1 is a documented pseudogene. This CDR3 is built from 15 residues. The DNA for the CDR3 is TGCACCAGCAGCCAATGGTACCTAGCGGTGCTGACCCAGTACTTC. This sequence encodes CTSSQWYLAVLTQYF.

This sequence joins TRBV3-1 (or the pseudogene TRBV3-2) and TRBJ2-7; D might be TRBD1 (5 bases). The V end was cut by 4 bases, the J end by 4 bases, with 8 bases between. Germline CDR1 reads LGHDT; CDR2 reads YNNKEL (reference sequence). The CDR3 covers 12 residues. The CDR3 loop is CASSPGIYEQYF. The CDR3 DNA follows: TGTGCCAGCAGCCCAGGGATTTACGAGCAGTACTTC.

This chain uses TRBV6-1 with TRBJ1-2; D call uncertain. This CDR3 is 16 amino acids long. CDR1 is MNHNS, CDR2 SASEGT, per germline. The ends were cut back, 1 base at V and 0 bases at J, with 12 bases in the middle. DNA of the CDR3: TGTGCCAGCAGTGAAGTTCGCCCGGGGTCTAACTATGGCTACACCTTC. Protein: CASSEVRPGSNYGYTF.

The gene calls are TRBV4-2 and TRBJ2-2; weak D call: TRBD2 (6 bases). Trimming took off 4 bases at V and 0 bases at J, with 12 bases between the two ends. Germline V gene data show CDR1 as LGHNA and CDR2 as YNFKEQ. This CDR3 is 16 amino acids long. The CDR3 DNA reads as TGTGCCAGCAGCCTCGCGGGACTCTCGAACACCGGGGAGCTGTTTTTT. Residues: CASSLAGLSNTGELFF.

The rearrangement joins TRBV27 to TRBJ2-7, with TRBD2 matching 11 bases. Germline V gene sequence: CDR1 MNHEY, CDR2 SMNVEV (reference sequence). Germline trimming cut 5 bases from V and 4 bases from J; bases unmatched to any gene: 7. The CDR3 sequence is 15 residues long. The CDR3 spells CASSPRLAGPYEQYF. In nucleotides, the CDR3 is TGTGCCAGCAGTCCCAGACTAGCGGGGCCTTACGAGCAGTACTTC.

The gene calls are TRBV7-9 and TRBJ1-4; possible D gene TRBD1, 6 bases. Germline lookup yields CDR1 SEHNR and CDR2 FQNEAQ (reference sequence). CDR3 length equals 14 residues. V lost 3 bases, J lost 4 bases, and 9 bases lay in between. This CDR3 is CASSFRGRNEKLFF. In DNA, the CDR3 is TGTGCCAGCAGCTTCAGGGGACGTAATGAAAAACTGTTTTTT. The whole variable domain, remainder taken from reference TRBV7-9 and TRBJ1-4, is DTGVSQNPRHKITKRGQNVTFRCDPISEHNRLYWYRQTLGQGPEFLTYFQNEAQLEKSRLLSDRFSAERPKGSFSTLEIQRTEQGDSAMYLCASSFRGRNEKLFFGSGTQLSVL.

CDR3 residues: CASGAYRDKGYNEQFF. In DNA form, the CDR3 reads TGTGCCAGCGGGGCTTACCGGGACAAGGGCTACAATGAGCAGTTCTTC. The chain recombines TRBV5-4 with TRBJ2-1, with a possible D match to TRBD1 (6 bases). The CDR3 has 16 residues. Germline V lookup: CDR1 SGHNT, CDR2 YYREEE (reference sequence). V dropped 7 bases and J dropped 3 bases, with 20 bases sitting between them.

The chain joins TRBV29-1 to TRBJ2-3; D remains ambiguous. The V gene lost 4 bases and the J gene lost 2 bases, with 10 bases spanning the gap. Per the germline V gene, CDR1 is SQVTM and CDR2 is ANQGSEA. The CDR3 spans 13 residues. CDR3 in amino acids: CSVAPPITDTQYF. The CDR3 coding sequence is TGCAGCGTTGCCCCCCCCATCACAGATACGCAGTATTTT.

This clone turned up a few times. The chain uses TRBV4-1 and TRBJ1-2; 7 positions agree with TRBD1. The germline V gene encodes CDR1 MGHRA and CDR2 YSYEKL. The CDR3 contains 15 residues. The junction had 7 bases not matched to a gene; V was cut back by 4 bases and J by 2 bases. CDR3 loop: CASSPPGQRNYGYTF. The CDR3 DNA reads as TGCGCCAGCAGCCCACCGGGACAGAGAAACTATGGCTACACCTTC.

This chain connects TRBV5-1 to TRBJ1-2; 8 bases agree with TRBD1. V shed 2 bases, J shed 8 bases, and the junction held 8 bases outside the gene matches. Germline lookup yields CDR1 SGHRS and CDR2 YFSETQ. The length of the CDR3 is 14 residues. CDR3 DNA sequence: TGCGCCAGCAGCTTAGACAGGGGCTTCGGCGGCTACACCTTC. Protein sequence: CASSLDRGFGGYTF.

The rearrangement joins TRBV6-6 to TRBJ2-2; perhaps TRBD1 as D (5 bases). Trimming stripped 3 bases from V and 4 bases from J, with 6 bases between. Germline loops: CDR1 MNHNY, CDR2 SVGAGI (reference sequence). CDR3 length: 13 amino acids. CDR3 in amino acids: CASSYDSTGELFF. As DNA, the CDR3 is TGTGCCAGCAGTTATGACAGCACCGGGGAGCTGTTTTTT.

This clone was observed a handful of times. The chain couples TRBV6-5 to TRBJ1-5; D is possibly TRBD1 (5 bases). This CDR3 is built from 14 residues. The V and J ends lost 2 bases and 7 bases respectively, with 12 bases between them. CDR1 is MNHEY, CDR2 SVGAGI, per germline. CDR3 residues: CASSYGGGGQPQHF. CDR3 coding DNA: TGTGCCAGCAGTTACGGCGGGGGGGGGCAGCCCCAGCATTTT.

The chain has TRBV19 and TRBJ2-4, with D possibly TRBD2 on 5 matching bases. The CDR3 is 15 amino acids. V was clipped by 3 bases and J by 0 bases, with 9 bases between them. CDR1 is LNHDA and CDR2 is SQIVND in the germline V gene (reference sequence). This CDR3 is CASSMVGVAKNIQYF. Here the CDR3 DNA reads TGTGCCAGTAGTATGGTCGGGGTAGCCAAAAACATTCAGTACTTC.

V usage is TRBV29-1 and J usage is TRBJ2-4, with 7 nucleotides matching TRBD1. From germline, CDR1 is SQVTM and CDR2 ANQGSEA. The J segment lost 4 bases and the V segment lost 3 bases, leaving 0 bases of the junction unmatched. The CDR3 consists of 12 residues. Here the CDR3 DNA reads TGCAGCGTTGAGGACAGGAAAAACATTCAGTACTTC. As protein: CSVEDRKNIQYF.

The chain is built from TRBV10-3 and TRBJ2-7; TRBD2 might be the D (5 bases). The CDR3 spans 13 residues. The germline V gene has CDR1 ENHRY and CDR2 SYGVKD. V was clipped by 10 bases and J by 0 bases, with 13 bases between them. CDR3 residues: CATWRLGSYEQYF. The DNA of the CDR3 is TGTGCCACCTGGAGGTTAGGCTCCTACGAGCAGTACTTC.

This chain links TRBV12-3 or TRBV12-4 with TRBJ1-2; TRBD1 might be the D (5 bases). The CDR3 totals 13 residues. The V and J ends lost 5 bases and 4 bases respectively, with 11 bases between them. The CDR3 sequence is CASSESRAYGYTF. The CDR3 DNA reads TGTGCCAGCAGTGAATCCAGGGCCTATGGCTACACCTTC.

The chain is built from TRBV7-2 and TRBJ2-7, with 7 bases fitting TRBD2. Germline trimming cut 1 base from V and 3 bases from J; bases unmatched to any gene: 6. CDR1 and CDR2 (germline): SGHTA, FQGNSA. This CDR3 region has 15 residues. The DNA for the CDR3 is TGTGCCAGCAGCTTAGTGCCGGGAGGCAACTACGAGCAGTACTTC. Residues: CASSLVPGGNYEQYF.

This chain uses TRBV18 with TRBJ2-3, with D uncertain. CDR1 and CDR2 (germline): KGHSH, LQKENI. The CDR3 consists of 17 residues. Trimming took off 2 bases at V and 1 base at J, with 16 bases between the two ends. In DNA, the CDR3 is TGTGCCAGCTCACCATCCCGGGTAATCTTGGGCACAGATACGCAGTATTTT. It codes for CASSPSRVILGTDTQYF.

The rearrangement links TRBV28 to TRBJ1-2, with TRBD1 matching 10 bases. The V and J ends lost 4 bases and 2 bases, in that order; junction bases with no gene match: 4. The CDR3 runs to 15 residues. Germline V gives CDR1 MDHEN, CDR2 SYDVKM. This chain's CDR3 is CASSSPGQGNYGYTF. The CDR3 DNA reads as TGTGCCAGCAGTTCTCCGGGACAGGGGAACTATGGCTACACCTTC.

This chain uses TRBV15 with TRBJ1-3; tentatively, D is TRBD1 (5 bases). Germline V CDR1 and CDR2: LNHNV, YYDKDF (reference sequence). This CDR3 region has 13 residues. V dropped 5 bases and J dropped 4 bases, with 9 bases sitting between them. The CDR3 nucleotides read TGTGCCACCAGCGACCGACAGGGAAACACCATATATTTT. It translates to CATSDRQGNTIYF. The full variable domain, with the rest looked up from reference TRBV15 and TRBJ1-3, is DAMVIQNPRYQVTQFGKPVTLSCSQTLNHNVMYWYQQKSSQAPKLLFHYYDKDFNNEADTPDNFQSRRPNTSFCFLDIRSPGLGDTAMYLCATSDRQGNTIYFGEGSWLTVV.

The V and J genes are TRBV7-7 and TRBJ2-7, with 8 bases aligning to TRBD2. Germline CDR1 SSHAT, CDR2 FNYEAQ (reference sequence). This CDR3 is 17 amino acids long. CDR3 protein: CAGVIRDKAGTSYEQYF. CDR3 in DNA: TGTGCTGGGGTTATAAGGGATAAGGCAGGGACTAGCTACGAGCAGTACTTC.

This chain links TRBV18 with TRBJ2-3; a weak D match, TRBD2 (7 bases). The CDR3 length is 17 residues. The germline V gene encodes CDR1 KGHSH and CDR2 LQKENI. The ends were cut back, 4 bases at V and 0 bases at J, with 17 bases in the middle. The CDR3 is CASSRDWTAGSTDTQYF. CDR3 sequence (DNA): TGTGCCAGCTCACGAGACTGGACAGCGGGAAGCACAGATACGCAGTATTTT.

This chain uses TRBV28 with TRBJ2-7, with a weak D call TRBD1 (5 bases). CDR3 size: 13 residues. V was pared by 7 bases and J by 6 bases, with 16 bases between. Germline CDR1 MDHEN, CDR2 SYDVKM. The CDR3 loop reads CASTPQPGSEQYF. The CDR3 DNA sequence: TGTGCCAGCACCCCCCAGCCAGGGTCCGAGCAGTACTTC.

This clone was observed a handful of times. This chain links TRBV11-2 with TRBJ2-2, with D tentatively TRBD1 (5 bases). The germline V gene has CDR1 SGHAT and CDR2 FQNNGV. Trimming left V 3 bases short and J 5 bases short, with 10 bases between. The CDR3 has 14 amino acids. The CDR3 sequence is CASSLPGNTGELFF. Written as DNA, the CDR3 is TGTGCCAGCAGCTTGCCAGGGAATACCGGGGAGCTGTTTTTT.

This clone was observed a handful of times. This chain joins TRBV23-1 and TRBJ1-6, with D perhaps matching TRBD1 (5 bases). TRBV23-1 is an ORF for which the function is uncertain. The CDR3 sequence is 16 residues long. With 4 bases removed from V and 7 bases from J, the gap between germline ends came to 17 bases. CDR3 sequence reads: CASSLTGRARNSPLHF. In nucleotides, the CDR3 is TGCGCCAGCAGTCTCACCGGCAGGGCCCGGAATTCACCCCTCCACTTT.

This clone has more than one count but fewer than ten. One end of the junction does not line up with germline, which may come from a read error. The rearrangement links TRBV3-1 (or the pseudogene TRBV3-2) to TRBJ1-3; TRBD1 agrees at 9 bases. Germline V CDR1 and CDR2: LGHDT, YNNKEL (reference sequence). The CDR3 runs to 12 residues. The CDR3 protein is CASSQGQGVLSF. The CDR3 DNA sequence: TGTGCCAGCAGCCAAGGACAGGGGGTGTTGTCTTTT.